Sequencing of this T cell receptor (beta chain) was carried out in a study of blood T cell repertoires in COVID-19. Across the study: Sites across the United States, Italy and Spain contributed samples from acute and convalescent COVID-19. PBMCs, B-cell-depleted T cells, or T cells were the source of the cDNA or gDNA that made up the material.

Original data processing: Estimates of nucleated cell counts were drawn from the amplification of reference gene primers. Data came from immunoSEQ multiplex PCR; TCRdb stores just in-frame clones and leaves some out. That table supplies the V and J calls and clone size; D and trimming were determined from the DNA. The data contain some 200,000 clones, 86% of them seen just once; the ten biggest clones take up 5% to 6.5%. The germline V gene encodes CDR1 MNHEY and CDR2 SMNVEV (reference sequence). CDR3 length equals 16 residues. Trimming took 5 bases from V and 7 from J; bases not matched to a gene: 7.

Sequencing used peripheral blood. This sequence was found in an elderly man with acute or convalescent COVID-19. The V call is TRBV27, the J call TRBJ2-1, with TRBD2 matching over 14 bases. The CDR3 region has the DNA TGTGCCAGCAGTGGGCGGGGGACTAGCGGGAGAAATGAGCAGTTCTTC. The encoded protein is CASSGRGTSGRNEQFF.